Listed below are T cell receptor beta chains from one sample, sequenced in a study of OX40 agonist ivuxolimab in advanced cancers. Measured with immunoSEQ multiplex PCR; TCRdb has only the in-frame clones, and not every one. This sample yields over 55,000 clones, of which 80% to 90% are seen a single time; more than 1.5% belongs to the top ten. The sequencing here drew on CD4+ or CD8+ T cells sorted from blood, taken in a trial of the OX40 agonist ivuxolimab. Receptors were obtained from an adult with an advanced solid tumor such as melanoma, head and neck, liver or kidney cancer. Both conserved end residues are part of each CDR3. Each record gives: V gene, J gene, clone size, D gene, CDR3 protein, CDR3 DNA. The D gene is left open where the match is weak. Clone size appears in some rows only: once, few, many, or a class for an expanded clone.

v_call: TRBV5-8; j_call: TRBJ1-5; clone_size: -; d_call: -; cdr3_aa: CASSLGKGSDQPQHF; cdr3_nt: TGTGCCAGCAGCTTGGGGAAGGGTTCGGATCAGCCCCAGCATTTT
v_call: TRBV5-4; j_call: TRBJ2-7; clone_size: -; d_call: -; cdr3_aa: CASSLAGNEQYF; cdr3_nt: TGTGCCAGCAGCTTGGCGGGGAACGAGCAGTACTTC
v_call: TRBV29-1; j_call: TRBJ2-5; clone_size: -; d_call: -; cdr3_aa: CSVTQGWGRETQYF; cdr3_nt: TGCAGCGTAACACAGGGATGGGGACGGGAGACCCAGTACTTC
v_call: TRBV30; j_call: TRBJ2-1; clone_size: -; d_call: TRBD1; cdr3_aa: CAGTGAISWGNEQFF; cdr3_nt: TGTGCTGGGACAGGGGCTATCTCCTGGGGCAATGAGCAGTTCTTC
v_call: TRBV7-3; j_call: TRBJ2-1; clone_size: medium-sized; d_call: TRBD2; cdr3_aa: CASRPTSGSYGEQFF; cdr3_nt: TGTGCCAGCAGACCCACTAGCGGGAGCTACGGTGAGCAGTTCTTC
v_call: TRBV7-6; j_call: TRBJ1-2; clone_size: -; d_call: -; cdr3_aa: CASSPDSGYGYTF; cdr3_nt: TGTGCCAGCAGCCCGGACAGTGGGTATGGCTACACCTTC
v_call: TRBV5-1; j_call: TRBJ1-1; clone_size: -; d_call: -; cdr3_aa: CACARDTFLDTEAFF; cdr3_nt: TGCGCCTGCGCCCGGGACACATTTCTGGATACTGAAGCTTTCTTT
v_call: TRBV4-1; j_call: TRBJ2-4; clone_size: -; d_call: -; cdr3_aa: CASSQRTGEDIQYF; cdr3_nt: TGCGCCAGCAGCCAAAGAACAGGGGAGGACATTCAGTACTTC
v_call: TRBV6-5; j_call: TRBJ2-5; clone_size: -; d_call: -; cdr3_aa: CASPSRRRWQYF; cdr3_nt: TGTGCCAGCCCCTCCCGTCGACGGTGGCAGTACTTC
v_call: TRBV21-1; j_call: TRBJ2-7; clone_size: -; d_call: -; cdr3_aa: CASSKAADSYEQYF; cdr3_nt: TGTGCCAGCAGCAAAGCCGCGGACTCCTACGAGCAGTACTTC
v_call: TRBV19; j_call: TRBJ1-5; clone_size: -; d_call: -; cdr3_aa: CASSYPSSNQPQHF; cdr3_nt: TGTGCCAGTAGTTACCCCAGTAGCAATCAGCCCCAGCATTTT
v_call: TRBV5-1; j_call: TRBJ2-2; clone_size: -; d_call: -; cdr3_aa: CASKLLPGGNGELFF; cdr3_nt: TGCGCCAGCAAGCTTCTCCCTGGGGGCAACGGGGAGCTGTTTTTT
v_call: TRBV19; j_call: TRBJ1-5; clone_size: -; d_call: TRBD1; cdr3_aa: CASSIARQGYNQPQHF; cdr3_nt: TGTGCCAGTAGTATAGCCAGACAGGGCTACAATCAGCCCCAGCATTTT
v_call: TRBV7-8; j_call: TRBJ2-7; clone_size: -; d_call: -; cdr3_aa: CASSLRTKGGKQYF; cdr3_nt: TGTGCCAGCAGCTTGAGGACGAAGGGGGGGAAGCAGTACTTC
v_call: TRBV4-3; j_call: TRBJ1-4; clone_size: -; d_call: -; cdr3_aa: CASSQGWRAAYEKLFF; cdr3_nt: TGCGCCAGCAGCCAAGGTTGGCGAGCGGCTTATGAAAAACTGTTTTTT
v_call: TRBV2; j_call: TRBJ1-6; clone_size: -; d_call: -; cdr3_aa: CASIREESPLHF; cdr3_nt: TGTGCCAGCATAAGGGAAGAATCACCCCTCCACTTT
v_call: TRBV12-5; j_call: TRBJ2-1; clone_size: -; d_call: TRBD2; cdr3_aa: CASGLLAGDSNEQFF; cdr3_nt: TGTGCTAGTGGCCTACTAGCGGGGGACTCCAATGAGCAGTTCTTC
v_call: TRBV4-1; j_call: TRBJ2-5; clone_size: -; d_call: TRBD1; cdr3_aa: CASSVDRDRETQYF; cdr3_nt: TGCGCCAGCAGCGTAGACAGGGATCGGGAGACCCAGTACTTC
v_call: TRBV7-9; j_call: TRBJ2-1; clone_size: few; d_call: TRBD2; cdr3_aa: CATSLAGGYNEQFF; cdr3_nt: TGTGCCACGTCCCTAGCGGGGGGCTACAATGAGCAGTTCTTC
v_call: TRBV14; j_call: TRBJ2-2; clone_size: once; d_call: TRBD2; cdr3_aa: CASSHLAGAGELFF; cdr3_nt: TGTGCCAGCAGCCATCTAGCGGGGGCCGGGGAGCTGTTTTTT
v_call: TRBV23-1; j_call: TRBJ2-2; clone_size: -; d_call: TRBD2; cdr3_aa: CASSQLPPPLWATSGRAHTGELFF; cdr3_nt: TGCGCCAGCAGTCAGTTACCTCCCCCACTTTGGGCGACTAGCGGGAGGGCCCACACCGGGGAGCTGTTTTTT
v_call: TRBV5-1; j_call: TRBJ1-1; clone_size: -; d_call: -; cdr3_aa: CASSFGGGLNTEAFF; cdr3_nt: TGCGCCAGCAGCTTTGGAGGGGGGTTGAACACTGAAGCTTTCTTT
v_call: TRBV7-2; j_call: TRBJ1-5; clone_size: -; d_call: -; cdr3_aa: CASSSGHHLSNQPQHF; cdr3_nt: TGTGCCAGCAGCTCCGGGCACCACCTTAGCAATCAGCCCCAGCATTTT
v_call: TRBV29-1; j_call: TRBJ2-3; clone_size: -; d_call: -; cdr3_aa: CSVEGTSDGTDTQYF; cdr3_nt: TGCAGCGTTGAGGGGACCTCGGACGGCACAGATACGCAGTATTTT